Here is one T cell receptor (beta chain) with its context. Its antigen is still unknown. Trimming took 1 base from V and 0 from J, leaving 11 bases between them. Per the germline V gene, CDR1 is SNHLY and CDR2 is FYNNEI. The CDR3 is made up of 16 amino acids. The entry originates in a study of chemoradiotherapy in HPV16-positive cancers. At the level of the study: Functional T-cell assays on two HPV16-positive patients' cells defined candidate HPV-specific clones and common TCR motifs.

Repeated repertoire sampling spanned the course of chemoradiotherapy. Study outcomes and limitations: The functional HPV-specific definition rests on just a couple of HPV16-positive patients.

Only in-frame clones appear in the TCRdb table, and some are missing; sequencing was by immunoSEQ multiplex PCR. The table includes approximately 12,000 clones, 90% detected once. The sequence derives from a human donor with HPV-associated anogenital cancer. The sample was collected from a patient who underwent chemoradiotherapy. This chain connects TRBV2 to TRBJ2-3; weak D call: TRBD1 (5 bases). CDR3 DNA: TGTGCCAGCAGTGAAGAGGGAAGGGGTAGCACAGATACGCAGTATTTT. Amino acids: CASSEEGRGSTDTQYF.